The rows below give T cell receptor beta chains drawn from one sample of a study of graft-versus-host responses after intestinal transplantation. No antigen has been assigned to these receptors. The method was immunoSEQ multiplex PCR; TCRdb's version includes in-frame clones alone and lacks a portion of them. The sample consists of 81,000 or so clones, approximately 95% of them appearing once. The sample was unstimulated CD8+ T cells sorted from spleen or lymph node cells, taken before transplant. The source of these receptors is a human donor who was the organ donor for an intestinal transplant. The CDR3 runs from the conserved cysteine through the conserved F or W. The D gene is left open where the match is weak. Some rows have no size entry. The others give once, few or many, or a class for an expanded clone.

TRBV6-5,few,TRBJ2-1,TRBD1,TGTGCCAGCAGTTCTGGGGGGACAGGGGGCGGCAATGAGCAGTTCTTC,CASSSGGTGGGNEQFF
TRBV15,NA,TRBJ2-2,TRBD2,TGTGCCACCAGCAGAGCCGGGACTAGCAGCACCGGGGAGCTGTTTTTT,CATSRAGTSSTGELFF
TRBV10-3,NA,TRBJ1-2,NA,TGTGCCATCAGTGGTCCCAGGGTCTATGGCTACACCTTC,CAISGPRVYGYTF
TRBV4-1,NA,TRBJ2-1,NA,TGCGCCAGCAGCCAGGGGGGAAGTTACAATGAGCAGTTCTTC,CASSQGGSYNEQFF
TRBV5-6,NA,TRBJ2-7,NA,TGTGCCAGCAGCTTGGGGGCTCACGAGCAGTACTTC,CASSLGAHEQYF
TRBV19,NA,TRBJ1-4,NA,TGTGCCAGTAGTATAGATCGGGAGGGAACTAATGAAAAACTGTTTTTT,CASSIDREGTNEKLFF
TRBV11-2,NA,TRBJ2-5,NA,TGTGCCAGCAGCCCAGGGCGCGCCCAAGAGACCCAGTACTTC,CASSPGRAQETQYF
TRBV29-1,NA,TRBJ2-2,NA,TGCAGCGTTGTTTGCGCGACCGGGGAGCTGTTTTTT,CSVVCATGELFF
TRBV5-1,NA,TRBJ2-3,NA,TGCGCCAGTTCTCCTCAACCAGGGGCTAGCACAGATACGCAGTATTTT,CASSPQPGASTDTQYF
TRBV7-2,NA,TRBJ2-3,TRBD2,TGTGCCAGCAGCTCCCCGGCGGGAGAAGATACGCAGTATTTT,CASSSPAGEDTQYF
TRBV7-3,NA,TRBJ2-5,TRBD2,TGTGCCAGCAGCCCTCTAGCGGGAGTGGTCCAAGAGACCCAGTACTTC,CASSPLAGVVQETQYF
TRBV14,NA,TRBJ2-3,TRBD2,TGTGCCAGCAGCCATGTGTCTAGCGGGATGGGTGCAGATACGCAGTATTTT,CASSHVSSGMGADTQYF
TRBV7-9,NA,TRBJ1-2,TRBD1,TGTGCCAGCAGCTACTTTACAGGGGGCGACTACACCTTC,CASSYFTGGDYTF
TRBV28,NA,TRBJ2-7,NA,TGTGCCAGCAGTTGGGTACTAGTAGGCTCCTACGAGCAGTACTTC,CASSWVLVGSYEQYF
TRBV7-4,NA,TRBJ1-1,NA,TGTGCCAGCAGCTTAACAGGGAGCACTGAAGCTTTCTTT,CASSLTGSTEAFF
TRBV19,NA,TRBJ2-1,NA,TGTGTCAGTAGCCCCAGCTACAATGAGCAGTTCTTC,CVSSPSYNEQFF
TRBV7-9,NA,TRBJ2-1,TRBD2,TGTGCCAGCAGCCATCCCGGACTAGCGGGGAACAATGAGCAGTTCTTC,CASSHPGLAGNNEQFF
TRBV5-1,NA,TRBJ1-6,NA,TGCGCCAGCAGCTTGTGTCAGGGTGGGGATAATTCACCCCTCCACTTT,CASSLCQGGDNSPLHF
TRBV7-3,NA,TRBJ2-3,TRBD2,TGTGCCAGCAGCCTCCTCGGGGGGGAGGCAGATACGCAGTATTTT,CASSLLGGEADTQYF
TRBV7-9,NA,TRBJ1-1,TRBD1,TGTGCCAGCAGCCCGACAGGGGGGACTGAAGCTTTCTTT,CASSPTGGTEAFF
TRBV5-5,NA,TRBJ1-2,TRBD1,TGTGCCAGCAGCCGGTGCGGACAGGGGGCCCTCTATGGCTACACCTTC,CASSRCGQGALYGYTF